The 10 T cell receptor beta chains below come from one sample, sequenced in a study of T cell responses to AZD1222 COVID-19 vaccine. Clones were read by immunoSEQ multiplex PCR, and TCRdb kept only the in-frame ones, dropping some. The sample holds some 150,000 clones, approximately 91% seen once. The specimen comprised peripheral blood, sampled 28 days after the second AZD1222 dose. All receptors come from an adult who received the AZD1222 COVID-19 vaccine.

V gene TRBV6-5 combines with J gene TRBJ2-2; 8 nucleotides line up with TRBD2. CDR1 MNHEY and CDR2 SVGAGI come from the germline V gene. The CDR3 extends over 14 amino acids. J was trimmed by 4 bases and V by 2 bases; bases with no gene match: 0. CDR3 loop: CASSYRGGTGELFF. CDR3 nucleotides: TGTGCCAGCAGTTACCGGGGGGGCACCGGGGAGCTGTTTTTT.

The chain recombines TRBV7-6 with TRBJ1-1; weak D call: TRBD1 (5 bases). The CDR3 spans 15 residues. Germline V gives CDR1 SGHVS, CDR2 FNYEAQ. V was pared by 5 bases and J by 5 bases, with 18 bases between. CDR3 nucleotide sequence: TGTGCCAGCAGCCCACCCGGGAGGGGAGGGACTGAAGCTTTCTTT. It encodes CASSPPGRGGTEAFF.

This chain uses TRBV9 with TRBJ2-7; D tentatively fits TRBD1 or TRBD2 (6 bases each). The CDR3 sequence is 15 residues long. Deletions cut 0 bases from V and 0 bases from J, with 10 bases between. CDR1 and CDR2 (germline): SGDLS, YYNGEE. Here the CDR3 reads CASSVGGASSYEQYF. The DNA of the CDR3 is TGTGCCAGCAGCGTAGGGGGGGCAAGCTCCTACGAGCAGTACTTC.

The chain couples TRBV7-8 to TRBJ1-5; 9 bases fit TRBD1. V lost 4 bases and J lost 2; bases outside the gene matches: 3. The CDR3 runs to 15 residues. Germline assignment: CDR1 SGHVS and CDR2 FQNEAQ. This CDR3 reads CASSSRTGGNQPQHF. The CDR3 nucleotides read TGTGCCAGCAGCTCTAGGACAGGGGGCAATCAGCCCCAGCATTTT.

The rearrangement joins TRBV6-1 to TRBJ1-3; D gene ambiguous. The CDR3 totals 15 residues. Germline-derived CDR1 and CDR2 are MNHNS and SASEGT. V lost 3 bases and J 2 bases, leaving 11 bases between the germline ends. The DNA of the CDR3 is TGTGCCAGCAGTGAGCCGGGGAGTCCTGGAAACACCATATATTTT. Translated: CASSEPGSPGNTIYF.

This CDR3 is CASRGQGDAYNEQFF. CDR3 nucleotides: TGTGCCAGCAGGGGACAGGGGGACGCCTACAATGAGCAGTTCTTC. This chain links TRBV7-2 with TRBJ2-1; 11 nucleotides match TRBD1. The length of the CDR3 is 15 residues. The V and J ends lost 6 bases and 2 bases, in that order; junction bases with no gene match: 3. Germline CDR1 and CDR2: SGHTA and FQGNSA.

The chain has TRBV7-2 and TRBJ1-2; unclear D gene. CDR3 size: 13 residues. Per germline, CDR1 SGHTA and CDR2 FQGNSA. Trimming shortened V by 5 bases and J by 4 bases, and 11 bases separated the two germline ends. The CDR3 region has the DNA TGTGCCAGCAGCCTAGGCGGGTTCTATGGCTACACCTTC. Translated: CASSLGGFYGYTF.

This chain links TRBV20-1 with TRBJ2-3; 10 nucleotides agree with TRBD2. The CDR3 length is 15 residues. The V gene end was trimmed by 3 bases and the J gene end by 4 bases; junction bases not matched to a gene: 7. Germline V lookup: CDR1 DFQATT, CDR2 SNEGSKA (reference sequence). CDR3 sequence: CSASSSGSRADTQYF. The CDR3 DNA reads TGCAGTGCTAGTTCTAGCGGGAGTAGGGCAGATACGCAGTATTTT.

This clone was seen a single time. This chain links TRBV7-8 with TRBJ2-1; TRBD2 agrees at 14 bases. The V gene end was trimmed by 0 bases and the J gene end by 8 bases; junction bases not matched to a gene: 6. The germline V gene has CDR1 SGHVS and CDR2 FQNEAQ. The CDR3 contains 17 residues. This CDR3 reads CASSLAARLAGGYEQFF. The CDR3, as DNA: TGTGCCAGCAGCTTAGCCGCTCGACTAGCGGGGGGGTATGAGCAGTTCTTC. Full variable domain (missing parts from reference TRBV7-8 and TRBJ2-1): GAGVSQSPRYKVAKRGQDVALRCDPISGHVSLFWYQQALGQGPEFLTYFQNEAQLDKSGLPSDRFFAERPEGSVSTLKIQRTQQEDSAVYLCASSLAARLAGGYEQFFGPGTRLTVL.

Many counts were recorded for this clone. V and J are TRBV20-1 and TRBJ2-1, with a tentative D call TRBD2 (6 bases). Looked up from germline, CDR1 is DFQATT and CDR2 is SNEGSKA (reference sequence). The CDR3 has 11 residues. V lost 5 bases and J lost 10, with 12 bases in between. The DNA for the CDR3 is TGCAGTGCTTGGCTTGGACTAGAGCAGTTCTTC. Translated: CSAWLGLEQFF.